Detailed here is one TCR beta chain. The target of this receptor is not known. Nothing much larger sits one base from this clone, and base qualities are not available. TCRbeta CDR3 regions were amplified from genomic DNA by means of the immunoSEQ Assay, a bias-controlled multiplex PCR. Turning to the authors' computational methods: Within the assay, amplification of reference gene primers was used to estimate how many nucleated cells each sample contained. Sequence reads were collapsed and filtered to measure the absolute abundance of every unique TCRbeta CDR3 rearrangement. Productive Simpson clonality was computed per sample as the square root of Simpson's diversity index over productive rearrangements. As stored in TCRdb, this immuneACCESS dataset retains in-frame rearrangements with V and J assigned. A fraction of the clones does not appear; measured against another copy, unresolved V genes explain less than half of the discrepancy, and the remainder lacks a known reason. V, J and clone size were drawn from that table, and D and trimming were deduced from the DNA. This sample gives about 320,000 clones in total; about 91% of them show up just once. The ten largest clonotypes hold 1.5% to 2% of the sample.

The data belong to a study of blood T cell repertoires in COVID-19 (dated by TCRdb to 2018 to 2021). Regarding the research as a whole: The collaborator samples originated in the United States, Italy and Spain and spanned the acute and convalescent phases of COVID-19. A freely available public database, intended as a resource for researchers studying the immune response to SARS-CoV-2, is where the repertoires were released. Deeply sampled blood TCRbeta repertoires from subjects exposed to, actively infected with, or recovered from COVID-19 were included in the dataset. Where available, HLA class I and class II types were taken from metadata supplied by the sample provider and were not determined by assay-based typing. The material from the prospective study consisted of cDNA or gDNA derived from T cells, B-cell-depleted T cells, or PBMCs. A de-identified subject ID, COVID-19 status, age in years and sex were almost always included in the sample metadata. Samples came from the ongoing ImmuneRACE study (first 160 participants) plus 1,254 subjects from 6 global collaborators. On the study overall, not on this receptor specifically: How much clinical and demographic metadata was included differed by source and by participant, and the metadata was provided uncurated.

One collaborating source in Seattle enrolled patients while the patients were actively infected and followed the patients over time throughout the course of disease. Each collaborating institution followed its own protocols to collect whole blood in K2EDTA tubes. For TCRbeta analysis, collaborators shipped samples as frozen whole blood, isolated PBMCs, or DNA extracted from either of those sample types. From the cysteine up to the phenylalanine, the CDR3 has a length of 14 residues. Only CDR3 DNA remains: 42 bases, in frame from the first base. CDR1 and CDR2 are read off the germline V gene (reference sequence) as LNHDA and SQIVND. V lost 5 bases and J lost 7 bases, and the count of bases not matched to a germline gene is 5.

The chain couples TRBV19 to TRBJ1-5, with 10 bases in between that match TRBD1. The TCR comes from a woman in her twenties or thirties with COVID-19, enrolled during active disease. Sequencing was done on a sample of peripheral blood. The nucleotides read TGTGCCAGTAGTTGGGGACAGGGGATGCAGCCCCAGCATTTT. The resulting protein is CASSWGQGMQPQHF.